This entry is about one TCR beta chain. J gave up 4 bases and V 5 bases, and 10 bases lay outside the gene matches. CDR3 size: 15 residues. Germline CDR1 MDHEN, CDR2 SYDVKM. This sample is part of a study of Graves' ophthalmopathy and Graves' hyperthyroidism. As diagnostic evidence, clinical symptoms, serum thyroxine, TRAb, thyroid ultrasound and orbital computed tomography were relied upon. From RNA, the CDR3 regions of TCR beta chains were amplified and sequenced. First-round RT-PCR relied on HTBI primers, and a second-round multiplex PCR came next. One entry per CDR3 protein, called by TCRdb with MiXCR from the multiplex PCR reads. The table lists about 370,000 distinct CDR3 sequences, about 18% of them singletons, with 2.4% in the top ten.

Sequenced: peripheral blood. This TCR was recovered from an adult woman with stable Graves' hyperthyroidism. The chain combines TRBV28 with TRBJ1-1; 7 bases align to TRBD1. This CDR3 is CASSPTDRESTEAFF. The DNA of the CDR3 is TGTGCCAGCAGTCCAACCGACAGGGAGAGCACTGAAGCTTTCTTT.